The subject of this entry is one T cell receptor (beta chain). The data belong to a study of regulatory T cells in long-lasting Graves disease. Arm-PCR of CDR3 regions with iRepertoire HTBI primers generated TCR beta libraries. One entry per CDR3 protein results from TCRdb running MiXCR on the multiplex PCR reads. This table has 300,000 or so distinct CDR3 sequences, 15% to 20% appearing once. Time point reported: persistent/refractory GD, antithyroid drugs over 5 years with positive TRAb. Isolated PBMC RNA provided the starting material for the TCR library. Germline CDR1 is SQVTM and CDR2 is ANQGSEA. Trimming stripped 4 bases from V and 9 bases from J, with 16 bases between. The CDR3 contains 13 residues.

This specimen was peripheral blood mononuclear cells (PBMCs), taken when the disease was refractory, from a patient treated with antithyroid drugs. The V and J genes are TRBV29-1 and TRBJ1-5; tentative D call: TRBD1 (5 bases). The clonotype comes from a female donor with Graves disease. The CDR3 loop is CSVVTGALGPQHF. CDR3 sequence (DNA): TGCAGCGTTGTAACAGGCGCCTTAGGGCCCCAGCATTTT.